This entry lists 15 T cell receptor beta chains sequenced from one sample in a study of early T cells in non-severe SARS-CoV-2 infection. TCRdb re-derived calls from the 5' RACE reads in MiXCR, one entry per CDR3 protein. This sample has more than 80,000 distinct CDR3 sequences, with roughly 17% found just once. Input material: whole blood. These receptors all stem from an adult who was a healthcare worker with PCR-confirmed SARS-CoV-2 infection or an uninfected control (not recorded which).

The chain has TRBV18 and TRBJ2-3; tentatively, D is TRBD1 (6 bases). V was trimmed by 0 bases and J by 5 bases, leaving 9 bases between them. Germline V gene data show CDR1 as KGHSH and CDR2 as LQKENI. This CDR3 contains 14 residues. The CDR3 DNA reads TGTGCCAGCTCACCACCGGACAGCCAAGATACGCAGTATTTT. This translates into CASSPPDSQDTQYF.

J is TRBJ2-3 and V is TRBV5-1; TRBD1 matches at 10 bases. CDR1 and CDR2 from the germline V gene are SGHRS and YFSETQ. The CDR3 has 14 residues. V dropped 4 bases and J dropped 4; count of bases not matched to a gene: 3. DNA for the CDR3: TGCGCCAGCAGCCGGGACAGGGGTGCAGATACGCAGTATTTT. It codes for CASSRDRGADTQYF.

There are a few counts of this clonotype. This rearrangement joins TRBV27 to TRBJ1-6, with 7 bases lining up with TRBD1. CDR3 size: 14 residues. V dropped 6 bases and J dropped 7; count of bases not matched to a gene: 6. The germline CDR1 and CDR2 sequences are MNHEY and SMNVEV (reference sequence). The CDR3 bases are TGTGCCAGCAGCTTTCGACAGGGAAATTCACCCCTCCACTTT. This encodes CASSFRQGNSPLHF.

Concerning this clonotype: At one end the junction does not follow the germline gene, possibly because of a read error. This CDR3 reads CASKMLERGYSEQFF. The DNA for the CDR3 is TGTGCCAGTAAAATGCTGGAGAGGGGGTACAGTGAGCAGTTCTTC. The chain carries TRBV19 and TRBJ2-1; D might be TRBD1 (6 bases). The CDR3 totals 15 residues. The germline CDR1 and CDR2 sequences are LNHDA and SQIVND (reference sequence).

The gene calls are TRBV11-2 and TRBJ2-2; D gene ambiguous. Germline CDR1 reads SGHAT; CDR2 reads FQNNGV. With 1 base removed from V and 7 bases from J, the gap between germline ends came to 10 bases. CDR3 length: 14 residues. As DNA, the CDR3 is TGTGCCAGCAGCTTAGGTGCCGGGTTCGGGGAGCTGTTTTTT. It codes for CASSLGAGFGELFF.

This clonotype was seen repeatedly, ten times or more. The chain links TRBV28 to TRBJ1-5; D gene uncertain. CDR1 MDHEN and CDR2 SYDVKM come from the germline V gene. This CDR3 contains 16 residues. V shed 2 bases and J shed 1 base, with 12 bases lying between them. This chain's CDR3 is CASSLGQDESNQPQHF. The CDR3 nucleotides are TGTGCCAGCAGTTTAGGGCAGGATGAAAGCAATCAGCCCCAGCATTTT.

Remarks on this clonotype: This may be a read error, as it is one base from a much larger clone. CDR3 region: CASSNLVEASF. The CDR3, as DNA: TGTGCCAGCAGTAACCTAGTTGAAGCTTCCTTT. The J gene is TRBJ1-1, the V gene TRBV27; D gene unclear. Germline V gene lookup returns CDR1 MNHEY and CDR2 SMNVEV (reference sequence). The CDR3 is 11 residues long.

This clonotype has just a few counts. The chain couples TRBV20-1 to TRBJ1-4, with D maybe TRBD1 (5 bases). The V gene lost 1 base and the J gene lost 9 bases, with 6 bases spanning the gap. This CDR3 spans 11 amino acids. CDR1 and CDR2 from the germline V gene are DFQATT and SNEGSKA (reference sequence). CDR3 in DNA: TGCAGTGCTAGAGTGGGGCAAAAACTGTTTTTT. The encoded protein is CSARVGQKLFF.

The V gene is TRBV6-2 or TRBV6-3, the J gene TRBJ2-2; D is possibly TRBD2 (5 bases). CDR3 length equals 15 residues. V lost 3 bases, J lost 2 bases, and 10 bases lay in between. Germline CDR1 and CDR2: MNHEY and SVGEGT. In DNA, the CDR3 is TGTGCCAGCAGTTATCGGGGAAGCAACACCGGGGAGCTGTTTTTT. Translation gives CASSYRGSNTGELFF.

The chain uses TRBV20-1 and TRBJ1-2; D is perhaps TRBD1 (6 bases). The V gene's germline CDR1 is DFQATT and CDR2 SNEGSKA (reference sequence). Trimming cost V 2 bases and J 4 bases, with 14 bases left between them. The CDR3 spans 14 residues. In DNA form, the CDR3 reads TGCAGTGCTAGAAGGACAGACGTTCTCTATGGCTACACCTTC. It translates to CSARRTDVLYGYTF.

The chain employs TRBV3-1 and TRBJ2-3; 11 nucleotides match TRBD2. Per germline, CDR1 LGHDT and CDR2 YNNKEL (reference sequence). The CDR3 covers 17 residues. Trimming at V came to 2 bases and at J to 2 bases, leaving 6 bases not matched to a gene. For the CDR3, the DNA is TGTGCCAGCAGCCAACCGACTAGCGGGACCTCCACAGATACGCAGTATTTT. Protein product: CASSQPTSGTSTDTQYF.

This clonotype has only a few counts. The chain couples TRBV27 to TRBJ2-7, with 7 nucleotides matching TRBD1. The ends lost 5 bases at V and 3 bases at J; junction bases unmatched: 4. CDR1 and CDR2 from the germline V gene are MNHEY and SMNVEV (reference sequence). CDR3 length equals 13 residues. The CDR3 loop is CASSPGQIYEQYF. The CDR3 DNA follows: TGTGCCAGCAGTCCGGGACAGATCTACGAGCAGTACTTC.

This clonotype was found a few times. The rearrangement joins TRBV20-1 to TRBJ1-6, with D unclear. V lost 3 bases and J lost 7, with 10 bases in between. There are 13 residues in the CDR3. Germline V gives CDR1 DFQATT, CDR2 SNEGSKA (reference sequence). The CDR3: CSARTRANSPLHF. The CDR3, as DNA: TGCAGTGCTAGGACACGGGCCAATTCACCCCTCCACTTT.

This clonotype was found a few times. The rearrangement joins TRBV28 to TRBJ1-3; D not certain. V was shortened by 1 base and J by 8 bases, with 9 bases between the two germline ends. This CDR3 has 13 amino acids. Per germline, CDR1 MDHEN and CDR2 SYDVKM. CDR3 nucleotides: TGTGCCAGCAGTTTATTACGACAAGACACCATATATTTT. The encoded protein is CASSLLRQDTIYF.

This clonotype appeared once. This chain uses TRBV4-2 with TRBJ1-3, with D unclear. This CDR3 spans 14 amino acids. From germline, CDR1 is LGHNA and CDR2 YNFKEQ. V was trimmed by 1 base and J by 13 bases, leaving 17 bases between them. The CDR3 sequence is CASSQVVTQSPIYF. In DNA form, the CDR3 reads TGTGCCAGCAGCCAAGTAGTAACCCAGTCTCCGATATATTTT.